Listed below are T cell receptor beta chains from one sample, sequenced in a study of cytomegalovirus exposure and HLA in healthy donors. The table came from immunoSEQ multiplex PCR; TCRdb's copy has only in-frame clones and leaves some out. Among about 20,000 clones listed, about 77% were seen once. The sample comprised PBMCs. The receptors derive from a man in his sixties in good health and CMV-seronegative. CDR3s include the opening cysteine and the closing phenylalanine or tryptophan. A D gene is named only where the DNA matches it firmly. Clone sizes are given selectively: once, few, many, or a class where the clone is expanded.

J gene,V gene,D gene,clone size,CDR3 protein,CDR3 DNA
TRBJ2-3,TRBV5-4,TRBD2,.,CASSFHSGGRADTQYF,TGTGCCAGCAGCTTCCATAGCGGGGGAAGGGCAGATACGCAGTATTTT
TRBJ2-1,TRBV7-2,TRBD2,few,CASSRLAGPNEQFF,TGTGCCAGCAGCCGACTAGCGGGACCTAATGAGCAGTTCTTC
TRBJ1-1,TRBV6-1,.,few,CASSPSGGAEAFF,TGTGCCAGCAGTCCATCGGGCGGGGCTGAAGCTTTCTTT
TRBJ2-3,TRBV27,TRBD1,.,CASSLQQGADTQYF,TGTGCCAGCAGTTTACAACAGGGGGCAGATACGCAGTATTTT
TRBJ1-6,TRBV5-1,TRBD1,few,CASSLETGGNNSPLHF,TGCGCCAGCAGCTTGGAGACAGGGGGAAATAATTCACCCCTCCACTTT
TRBJ2-3,TRBV10-1,TRBD2,.,CASSGTSGTSTDTQYF,TGCGCCAGCAGTGGGACTAGCGGGACTAGCACAGATACGCAGTATTTT
TRBJ1-2,TRBV7-2,TRBD1,.,CASSLKRTGFHYGYTF,TGTGCCAGCAGCTTAAAACGGACAGGGTTTCACTATGGCTACACCTTC
TRBJ2-7,TRBV6-1,.,few,CASSQSGISYEQYF,TGTGCCAGCAGTCAGTCGGGGATCTCCTACGAGCAGTACTTC
TRBJ2-1,TRBV6-1,.,.,CASRKRTEGGEQFF,TGTGCCAGCAGAAAGCGGACCGAAGGGGGTGAGCAGTTCTTC
TRBJ2-7,TRBV4-1,.,.,CASSQVRTLSGEQYF,TGCGCCAGCAGCCAAGTTCGGACTCTTTCCGGCGAGCAGTACTTC
TRBJ1-1,TRBV6-5,.,.,CASSVRQPGTEAFF,TGTGCCAGCAGTGTCCGACAGCCTGGCACTGAAGCTTTCTTT
TRBJ2-3,TRBV7-7,.,.,CASPSGEHTSTDTQYF,TGTGCTAGTCCGTCTGGAGAGCACACTAGCACAGATACGCAGTATTTT
TRBJ2-2,TRBV2,TRBD2,.,CASKLAVPGELFF,TGTGCCAGCAAACTAGCGGTCCCCGGGGAGCTGTTTTTT
TRBJ1-5,TRBV7-9,.,.,CASSLDGNQPQHF,TGTGCCAGCAGCTTAGACGGGAATCAGCCCCAGCATTTT
TRBJ2-7,TRBV18,TRBD2,.,CASSLAGDEQYF,TGTGCCAGCTCCCTCGCGGGGGACGAGCAGTACTTC
TRBJ2-7,TRBV10-3,TRBD1,.,CAISEPTGGVYEQYF,TGTGCCATCAGTGAGCCGACAGGGGGCGTATACGAGCAGTACTTC
TRBJ2-5,TRBV5-4,.,once,CASSLADTLQETQYF,TGTGCCAGCAGCTTGGCGGACACCCTACAAGAGACCCAGTACTTC
TRBJ2-1,TRBV5-8,TRBD1,.,CASRLTLTGSSYNEQFF,TGTGCCAGCCGCTTGACCTTGACAGGGAGCTCCTACAATGAGCAGTTCTTC
TRBJ2-1,TRBV29-1,TRBD2,.,CSVVYWTSGRDEQFF,TGCAGCGTTGTTTACTGGACTAGCGGGAGAGATGAGCAGTTCTTC
TRBJ1-5,TRBV19,TRBD1,.,CASSIQDRGSNQPQHF,TGTGCCAGTAGTATCCAGGACAGGGGAAGCAATCAGCCCCAGCATTTT
TRBJ2-7,TRBV7-2,TRBD2,once,CASSLQPGTSGYEQYF,TGTGCCAGCAGCTTACAACCCGGGACTAGCGGCTACGAGCAGTACTTC
TRBJ1-2,TRBV4-1,.,.,CASSQGLRRGVGGYTF,TGCGCCAGCAGCCAAGGTTTGCGCAGGGGCGTGGGGGGCTACACCTTC
TRBJ2-7,TRBV6-1,.,.,CASSRRGGTPGEQYF,TGTGCCAGCAGCAGACGTGGGGGGACCCCCGGCGAGCAGTACTTC
TRBJ2-7,TRBV30,TRBD1,.,CAWRTEPGTANEEQYF,TGTGCCTGGAGGACTGAGCCCGGGACAGCCAATGAAGAGCAGTACTTC
TRBJ2-2,TRBV6-1,TRBD2,.,CASRLAGASGELFF,TGTGCCAGCAGACTAGCGGGGGCCTCCGGGGAGCTGTTTTTT
TRBJ2-3,TRBV6-4,.,.,CASSDQAADTQYF,TGTGCCAGCAGTGACCAAGCGGCGGATACGCAGTATTTT
TRBJ2-5,TRBV2,.,.,CASRGDSETQYF,TGTGCCAGCAGAGGGGACTCAGAGACCCAGTACTTC
TRBJ1-3,TRBV5-4,.,.,CASSSAKARSGNTIYF,TGTGCCAGCAGCTCCGCCAAAGCCCGCTCTGGAAACACCATATATTTT
TRBJ1-1,TRBV5-1,.,.,CASSLTGLTEAFF,TGCGCCAGCAGCTTGACAGGGTTGACTGAAGCTTTCTTT
TRBJ2-5,TRBV6-1,TRBD2,.,CASSERRGRPETQYF,TGTGCCAGCAGTGAGAGGCGGGGGAGGCCGGAGACCCAGTACTTC
TRBJ2-5,TRBV14,TRBD2,.,CASSPRKTSGGRETQYF,TGTGCCAGCAGCCCTAGGAAGACTAGCGGGGGGAGAGAGACCCAGTACTTC
TRBJ1-1,TRBV27,TRBD1,few,CASSSHTGDEAFF,TGTGCCAGCAGTTCACACACAGGGGATGAAGCTTTCTTT
TRBJ2-5,TRBV7-9,.,.,CASSPRPGGVETQYF,TGTGCCAGCAGCCCCCGTCCAGGAGGGGTGGAGACCCAGTACTTC
TRBJ2-7,TRBV6-5,TRBD1,.,CASSYSSSRGLEQYF,TGTGCCAGCAGTTACTCGAGCAGCAGGGGGCTCGAGCAGTACTTC
TRBJ2-7,TRBV6-6,.,.,CASSSLEEQYF,TGTGCCAGCAGTTCACTGGAGGAGCAGTACTTC
TRBJ2-7,TRBV15,TRBD2,few,CATSRTRGSSGAPEQYF,TGTGCCACCAGCAGAACTCGCGGGTCTAGCGGAGCACCAGAGCAGTACTTC
TRBJ2-2,TRBV6-5,TRBD1,.,CASSLMTGSTGELFF,TGTGCCAGCAGCCTAATGACAGGGAGCACCGGGGAGCTGTTTTTT
TRBJ2-1,TRBV28,.,.,CASSPYSEQFF,TGTGCCAGCAGTCCCTATAGTGAGCAGTTCTTC
TRBJ1-3,TRBV29-1,.,medium-sized,CSVTQGAGNTIYF,TGCAGCGTTACACAGGGAGCTGGAAACACCATATATTTT
TRBJ1-5,TRBV19,.,few,CASSIGFRGIRERQPQHF,TGTGCCAGTAGTATAGGTTTTAGGGGGATCAGGGAGAGGCAGCCCCAGCATTTT
TRBJ2-7,TRBV6-5,.,.,CASSYRGGTYEQYF,TGTGCCAGCAGCTATAGGGGCGGTACCTACGAGCAGTACTTC
TRBJ2-1,TRBV7-2,.,.,CASSSSPDRYNEQFF,TGTGCCAGCAGCTCTAGTCCTGACAGATACAATGAGCAGTTCTTC
TRBJ2-7,TRBV4-1,.,.,CASSLNARAYEQYF,TGCGCCAGCAGCCTAAACGCCAGGGCCTACGAGCAGTACTTC
TRBJ2-2,TRBV7-2,TRBD2,.,CASSLVAGVTGELFF,TGTGCCAGCAGCTTAGTTGCGGGAGTAACCGGGGAGCTGTTTTTT
TRBJ1-2,TRBV4-3,TRBD1,.,CASSQPDRGGGYTF,TGCGCCAGCAGCCAACCGGACAGGGGCGGTGGCTACACCTTC
TRBJ2-6,TRBV14,.,.,CASSHSSGANVLTF,TGTGCCAGCAGCCACAGCTCTGGGGCCAACGTCCTGACTTTC
TRBJ2-7,TRBV5-1,.,once,CASSFIGSDEQYF,TGCGCCAGCAGCTTCATCGGTTCGGACGAGCAGTACTTC
TRBJ2-7,TRBV29-1,TRBD1,.,CSVTGTGGNEQYF,TGCAGCGTTACCGGGACAGGGGGCAACGAGCAGTACTTC
TRBJ2-6,TRBV4-1,.,.,CASSQDFRLSGANVLTF,TGCGCCAGCAGCCAAGATTTTAGACTCTCTGGGGCCAACGTCCTGACTTTC
TRBJ2-5,TRBV7-6,.,once,CASSLEPSTKETQYF,TGTGCCAGCAGCTTAGAACCCAGTACCAAAGAGACCCAGTACTTC
TRBJ1-4,TRBV15,.,few,CATSRAGLDEKLFF,TGTGCCACCAGCAGAGCGGGTCTTGATGAAAAACTGTTTTTT
TRBJ1-6,TRBV12-5,TRBD1,.,CASGLDDRAIRGSYNSPLHF,TGTGCTAGTGGTTTGGACGACAGGGCCATTCGGGGCTCCTATAATTCACCCCTCCACTTT
TRBJ2-7,TRBV2,TRBD2,.,CATTGSLGLGLYEQYF,TGTGCCACCACGGGGAGCCTGGGACTAGGGTTGTACGAGCAGTACTTC
TRBJ2-3,TRBV6-1,TRBD2,.,CASSLRGGGTDTQYF,TGTGCCAGCAGTCTCCGCGGGGGGGGGACAGATACGCAGTATTTT
TRBJ2-1,TRBV7-2,TRBD1,.,CASSRIIRGKGNNEQFF,TGTGCCAGCAGCCGAATTATCAGGGGGAAGGGGAACAATGAGCAGTTCTTC
TRBJ1-3,TRBV7-9,TRBD1,.,CASSPYRGLENTIYF,TGTGCCAGCAGCCCGTACAGGGGGCTCGAAAACACCATATATTTT
TRBJ2-3,TRBV18,.,once,CASSPLNSAGTDTQYF,TGTGCCAGCTCACCACTCAATAGCGCCGGCACAGATACGCAGTATTTT